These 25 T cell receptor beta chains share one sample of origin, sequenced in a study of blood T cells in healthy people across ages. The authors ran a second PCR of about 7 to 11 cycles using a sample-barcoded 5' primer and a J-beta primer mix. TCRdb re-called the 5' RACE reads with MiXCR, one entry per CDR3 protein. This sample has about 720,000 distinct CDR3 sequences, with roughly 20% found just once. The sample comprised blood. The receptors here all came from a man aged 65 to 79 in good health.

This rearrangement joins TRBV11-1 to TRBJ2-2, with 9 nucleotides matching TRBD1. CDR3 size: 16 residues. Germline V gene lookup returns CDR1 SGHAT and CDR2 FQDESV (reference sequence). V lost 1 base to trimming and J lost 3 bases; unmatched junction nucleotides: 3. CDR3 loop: CASSLGQGGYTGELFF. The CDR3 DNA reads TGTGCCAGCAGCTTAGGACAGGGGGGCTACACCGGGGAGCTGTTTTTT. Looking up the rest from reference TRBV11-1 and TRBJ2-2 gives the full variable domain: EAEVAQSPRYKITEKSQAVAFWCDPISGHATLYWYRQILGQGPELLVQFQDESVVDDSQLPKDRFSAERLKGVDSTLKIQPAELGDSAMYLCASSLGQGGYTGELFFGEGSRLTVL.

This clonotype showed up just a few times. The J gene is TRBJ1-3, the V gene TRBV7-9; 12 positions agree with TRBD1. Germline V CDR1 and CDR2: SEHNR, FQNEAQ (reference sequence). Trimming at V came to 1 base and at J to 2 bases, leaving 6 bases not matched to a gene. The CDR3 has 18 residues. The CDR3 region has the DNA TGTGCCAGCAGCTTAGTGGGACAGGGGGCGATCGCTGGAAACACCATATATTTT. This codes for CASSLVGQGAIAGNTIYF. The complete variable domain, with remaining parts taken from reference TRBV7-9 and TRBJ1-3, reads DTGVSQNPRHKITKRGQNVTFRCDPISEHNRLYWYRQTLGQGPEFLTYFQNEAQLEKSRLLSDRFSAERPKGSFSTLEIQRTEQGDSAMYLCASSLVGQGAIAGNTIYFGEGSWLTVV.

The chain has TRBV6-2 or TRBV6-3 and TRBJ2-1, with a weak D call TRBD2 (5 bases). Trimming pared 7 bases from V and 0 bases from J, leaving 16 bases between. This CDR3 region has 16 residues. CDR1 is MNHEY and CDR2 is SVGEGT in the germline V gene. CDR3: CASTLRGLSSYNEQFF. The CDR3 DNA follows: TGTGCCAGCACCCTACGAGGGCTGAGCTCCTACAATGAGCAGTTCTTC.

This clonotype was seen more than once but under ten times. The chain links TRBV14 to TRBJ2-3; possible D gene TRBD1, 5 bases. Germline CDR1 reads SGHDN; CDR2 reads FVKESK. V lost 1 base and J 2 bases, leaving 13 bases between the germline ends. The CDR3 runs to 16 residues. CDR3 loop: CASSQGQTYTTDTQYF. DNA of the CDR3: TGTGCCAGCAGCCAAGGACAGACATACACCACAGATACGCAGTATTTT.

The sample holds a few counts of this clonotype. The CDR3 region has the DNA TGCGCCAGCAGCTTGGCCATCTCTAGCGGGGGAGTAGCTAGCACAGATACGCAGTATTTT. Translated: CASSLAISSGGVASTDTQYF. The gene calls are TRBV5-1 and TRBJ2-3; 10 positions agree with TRBD2. Germline CDR1 is SGHRS and CDR2 is YFSETQ. Trimming took 0 bases from V and 0 from J; bases not matched to a gene: 13. The CDR3 has 20 amino acids. The variable domain in full, with the rest retrieved from reference TRBV5-1 and TRBJ2-3, is KAGVTQTPRYLIKTRGQQVTLSCSPISGHRSVSWYQQTPGQGLQFLFEYFSETQRNKGNFPGRFSGRQFSNSRSEMNVSTLELGDSALYLCASSLAISSGGVASTDTQYFGPGTRLTVL.

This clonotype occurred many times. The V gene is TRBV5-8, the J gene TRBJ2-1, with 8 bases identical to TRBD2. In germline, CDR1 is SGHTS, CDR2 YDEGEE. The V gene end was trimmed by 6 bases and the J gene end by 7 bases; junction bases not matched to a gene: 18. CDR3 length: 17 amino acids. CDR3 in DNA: TGTGCCAGCATGGAGGGACTAGTCTTCGCTGGATCGAATGAGCAGTTCTTC. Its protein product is CASMEGLVFAGSNEQFF.

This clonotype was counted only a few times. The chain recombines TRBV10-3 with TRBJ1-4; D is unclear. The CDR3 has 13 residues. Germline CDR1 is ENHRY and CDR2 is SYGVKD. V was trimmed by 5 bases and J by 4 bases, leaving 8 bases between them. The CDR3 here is CAISWNLNEKLFF. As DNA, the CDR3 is TGTGCCATCAGTTGGAACCTTAATGAAAAACTGTTTTTT.

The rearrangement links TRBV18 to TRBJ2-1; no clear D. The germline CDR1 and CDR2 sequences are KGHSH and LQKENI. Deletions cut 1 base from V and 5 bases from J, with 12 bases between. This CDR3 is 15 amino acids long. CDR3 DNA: TGTGCCAGCTCACCACTACGTCCTGGGGACAATGAGCAGTTCTTC. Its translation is CASSPLRPGDNEQFF.

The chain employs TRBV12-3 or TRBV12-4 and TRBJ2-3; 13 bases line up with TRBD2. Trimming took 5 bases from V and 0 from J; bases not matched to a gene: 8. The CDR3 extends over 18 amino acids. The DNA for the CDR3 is TGTGCCAGCAGTCGTCGGACTAGCGGGGGATCTAGCACAGATACGCAGTATTTT. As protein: CASSRRTSGGSSTDTQYF.

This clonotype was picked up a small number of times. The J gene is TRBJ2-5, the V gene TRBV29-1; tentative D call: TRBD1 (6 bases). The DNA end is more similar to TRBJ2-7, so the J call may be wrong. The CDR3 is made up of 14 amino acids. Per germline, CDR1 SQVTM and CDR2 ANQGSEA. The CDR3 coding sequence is TGCAGCGTTTCCCGGACAGTAACTTCCCACGAGCAGTACTTC. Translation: CSVSRTVTSHEQYF.

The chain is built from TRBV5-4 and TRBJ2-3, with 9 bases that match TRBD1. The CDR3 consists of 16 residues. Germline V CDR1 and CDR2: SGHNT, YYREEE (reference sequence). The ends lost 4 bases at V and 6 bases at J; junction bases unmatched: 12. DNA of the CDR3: TGTGCCAGCAGCGGGCGGGTACAGGGGGCAAGTGATACGCAGTATTTT. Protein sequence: CASSGRVQGASDTQYF.

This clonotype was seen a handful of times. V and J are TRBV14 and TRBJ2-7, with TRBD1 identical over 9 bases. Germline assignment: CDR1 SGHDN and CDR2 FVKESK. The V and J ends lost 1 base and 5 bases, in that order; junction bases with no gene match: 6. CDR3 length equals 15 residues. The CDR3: CASSQALTGGNEQYF. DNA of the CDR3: TGTGCCAGCAGCCAAGCTTTGACAGGGGGGAACGAGCAGTACTTC.

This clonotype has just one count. CDR3: CATNRDRGFYEQYV. The CDR3 DNA reads TGTGCCACTAACCGGGACAGAGGGTTCTACGAGCAGTACGTC. The chain is built from TRBV6-2 or TRBV6-3 and TRBJ2-7; 7 positions match TRBD1. The germline gives CDR1 MNHEY, CDR2 SVGEGT. This CDR3 has 14 amino acids. V gave up 10 bases and J gave up 3 bases; unmatched junction bases: 12.

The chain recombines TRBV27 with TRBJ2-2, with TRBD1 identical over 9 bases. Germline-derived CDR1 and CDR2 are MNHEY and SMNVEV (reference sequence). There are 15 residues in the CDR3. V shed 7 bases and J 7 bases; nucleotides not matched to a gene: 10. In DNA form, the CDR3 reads TGTGCCAGCACCACTAGGGACAGGGCAATCGGGGAGCTGTTTTTT. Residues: CASTTRDRAIGELFF.

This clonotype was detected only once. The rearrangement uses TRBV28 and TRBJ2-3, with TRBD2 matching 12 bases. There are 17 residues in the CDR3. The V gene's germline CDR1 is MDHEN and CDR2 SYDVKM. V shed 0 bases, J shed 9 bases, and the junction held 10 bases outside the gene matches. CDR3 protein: CASSLWTSGSFSGTQYF. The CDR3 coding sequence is TGTGCCAGCAGTTTATGGACTAGCGGGAGTTTTTCCGGCACGCAGTATTTT. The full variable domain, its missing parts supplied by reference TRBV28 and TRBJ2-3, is DVKVTQSSRYLVKRTGEKVFLECVQDMDHENMFWYRQDPGLGLRLIYFSYDVKMKEKGDIPEGYSVSREKKERFSLILESASTNQTSMYLCASSLWTSGSFSGTQYFGPGTRLTVL.

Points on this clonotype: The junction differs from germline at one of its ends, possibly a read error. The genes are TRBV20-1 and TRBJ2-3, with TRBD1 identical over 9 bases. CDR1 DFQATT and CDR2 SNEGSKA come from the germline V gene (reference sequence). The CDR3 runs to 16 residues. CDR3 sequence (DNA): TGCAATGCTAGACCCCTCGACAGGGGGAGCACAGATACGCAGTATTTT. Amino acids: CNARPLDRGSTDTQYF.

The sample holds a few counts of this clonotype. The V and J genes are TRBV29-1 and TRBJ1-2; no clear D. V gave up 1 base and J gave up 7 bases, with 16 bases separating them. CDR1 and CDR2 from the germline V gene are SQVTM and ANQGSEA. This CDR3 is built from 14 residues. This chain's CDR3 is CSVEVGFLGSGYTF. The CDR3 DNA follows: TGCAGCGTTGAAGTTGGCTTCCTTGGCAGTGGCTACACCTTC.

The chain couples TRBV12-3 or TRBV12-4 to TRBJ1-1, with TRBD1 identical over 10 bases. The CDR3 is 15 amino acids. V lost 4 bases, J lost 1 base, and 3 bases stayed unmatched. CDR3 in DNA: TGTGCCAGCAGTTCGTGGGACAGGGGGAACACTGAAGCTTTCTTT. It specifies CASSSWDRGNTEAFF.

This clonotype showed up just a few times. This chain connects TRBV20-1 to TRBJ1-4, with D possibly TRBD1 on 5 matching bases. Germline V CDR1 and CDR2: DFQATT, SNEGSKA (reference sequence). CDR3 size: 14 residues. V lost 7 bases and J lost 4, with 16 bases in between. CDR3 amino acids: CSVPRDPRNEKLFF. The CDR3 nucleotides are TGCAGTGTCCCCCGGGACCCGCGTAATGAAAAACTGTTTTTT.

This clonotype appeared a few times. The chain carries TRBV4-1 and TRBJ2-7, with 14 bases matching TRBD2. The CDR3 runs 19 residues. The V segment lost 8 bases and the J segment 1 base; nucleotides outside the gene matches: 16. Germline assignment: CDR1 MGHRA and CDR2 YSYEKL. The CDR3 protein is CASPSRLAGGPFESYEQYV. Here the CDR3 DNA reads TGCGCCAGCCCCTCCAGACTAGCGGGAGGGCCCTTTGAATCCTACGAGCAGTACGTC.

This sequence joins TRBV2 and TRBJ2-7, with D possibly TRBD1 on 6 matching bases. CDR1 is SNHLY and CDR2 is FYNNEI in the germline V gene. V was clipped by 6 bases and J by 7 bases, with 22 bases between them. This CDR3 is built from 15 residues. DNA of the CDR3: TGTGCCAGCAGCACCTCCGGACAGTCAAAAGGGGAGCAGTACTTC. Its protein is CASSTSGQSKGEQYF.

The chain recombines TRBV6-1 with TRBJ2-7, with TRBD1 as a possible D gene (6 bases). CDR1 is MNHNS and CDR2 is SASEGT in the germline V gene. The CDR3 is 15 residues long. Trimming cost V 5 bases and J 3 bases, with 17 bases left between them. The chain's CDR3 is CASSFLSRTVYEQYV. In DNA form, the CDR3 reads TGTGCCAGCAGTTTTTTATCCCGGACAGTCTACGAGCAGTACGTC.

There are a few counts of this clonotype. CDR3 nucleotide sequence: TGTGCCAGCTCACCACAGCGGGGGGGCCTGAACAATGAGCAGTTCTTC. Protein sequence: CASSPQRGGLNNEQFF. The chain is built from TRBV18 and TRBJ2-1; TRBD2 matches 10 bases. Per germline, CDR1 KGHSH and CDR2 LQKENI. The trim removed 1 base at V and 5 bases at J, leaving 5 bases unmatched. This CDR3 has 16 amino acids.

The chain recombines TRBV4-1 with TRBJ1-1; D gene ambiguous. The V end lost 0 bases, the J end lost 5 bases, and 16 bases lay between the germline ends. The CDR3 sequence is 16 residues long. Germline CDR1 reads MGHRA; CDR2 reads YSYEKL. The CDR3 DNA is TGCGCCAGCAGCCAAGATCTCGACTCCTCGAGGACTGAAGCTTTCTTT. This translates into CASSQDLDSSRTEAFF.

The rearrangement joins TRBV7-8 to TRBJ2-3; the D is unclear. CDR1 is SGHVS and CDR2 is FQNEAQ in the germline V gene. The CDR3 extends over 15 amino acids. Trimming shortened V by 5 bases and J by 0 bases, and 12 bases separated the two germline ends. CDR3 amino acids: CASSPELRSTDTQYF. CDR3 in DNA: TGTGCCAGCAGCCCCGAACTGCGGAGCACAGATACGCAGTATTTT.